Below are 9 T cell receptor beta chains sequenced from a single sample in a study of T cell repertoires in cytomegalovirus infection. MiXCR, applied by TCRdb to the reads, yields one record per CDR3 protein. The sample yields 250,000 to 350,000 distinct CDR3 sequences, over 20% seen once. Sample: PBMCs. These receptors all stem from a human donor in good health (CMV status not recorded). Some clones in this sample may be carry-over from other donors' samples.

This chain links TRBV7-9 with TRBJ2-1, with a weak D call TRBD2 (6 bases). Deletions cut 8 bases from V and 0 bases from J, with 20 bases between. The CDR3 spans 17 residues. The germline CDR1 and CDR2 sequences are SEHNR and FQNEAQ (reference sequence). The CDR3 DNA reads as TGTGCCAGCTGGGGCCCCGTCGGGGGAAGCTCCTACAATGAGCAGTTCTTC. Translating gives CASWGPVGGSSYNEQFF. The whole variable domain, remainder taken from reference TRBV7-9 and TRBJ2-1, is DTGVSQNPRHKITKRGQNVTFRCDPISEHNRLYWYRQTLGQGPEFLTYFQNEAQLEKSRLLSDRFSAERPKGSFSTLEIQRTEQGDSAMYLCASWGPVGGSSYNEQFFGPGTRLTVL.

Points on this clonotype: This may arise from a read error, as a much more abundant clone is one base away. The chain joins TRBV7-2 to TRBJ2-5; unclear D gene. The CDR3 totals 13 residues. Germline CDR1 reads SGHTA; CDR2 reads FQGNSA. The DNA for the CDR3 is TGTCCCAGCAGCTTAGAGTACCAAGAGACCCAGTACTTC. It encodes CPSSLEYQETQYF. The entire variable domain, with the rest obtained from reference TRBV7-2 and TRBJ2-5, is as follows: GAGVSQSPSNKVTEKGKDVELRCDPISGHTALYWYRQSLGQGLEFLIYFQGNSAPDKSGLPSDRFSAERTGGSVSTLTIQRTQQEDSAVYLCPSSLEYQETQYFGPGTRLLVL.

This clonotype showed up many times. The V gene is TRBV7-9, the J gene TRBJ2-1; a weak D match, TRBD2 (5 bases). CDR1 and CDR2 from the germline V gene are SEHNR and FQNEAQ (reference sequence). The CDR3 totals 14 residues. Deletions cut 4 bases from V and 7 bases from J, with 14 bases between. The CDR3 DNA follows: TGTGCCAGCAGCTCCGGGGAGAAAGATAATGAGCAGTTCTTC. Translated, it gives CASSSGEKDNEQFF.

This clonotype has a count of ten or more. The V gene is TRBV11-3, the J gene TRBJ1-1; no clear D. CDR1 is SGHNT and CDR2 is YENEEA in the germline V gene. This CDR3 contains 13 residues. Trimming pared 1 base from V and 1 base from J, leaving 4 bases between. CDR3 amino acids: CASSLVRNTEAFF. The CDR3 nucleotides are TGTGCCAGCAGCTTAGTGAGGAACACTGAAGCTTTCTTT.

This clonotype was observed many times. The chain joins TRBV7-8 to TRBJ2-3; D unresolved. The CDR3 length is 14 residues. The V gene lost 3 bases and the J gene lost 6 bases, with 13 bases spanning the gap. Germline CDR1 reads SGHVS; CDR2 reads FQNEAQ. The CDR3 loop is CASSFGPSPDTQYF. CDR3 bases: TGTGCCAGCAGCTTCGGCCCCAGCCCGGATACGCAGTATTTT.

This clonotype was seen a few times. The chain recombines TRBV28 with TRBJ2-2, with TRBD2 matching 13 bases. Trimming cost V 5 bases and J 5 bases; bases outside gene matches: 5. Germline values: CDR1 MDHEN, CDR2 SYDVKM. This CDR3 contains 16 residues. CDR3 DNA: TGTGCCAGCAGTCGGACTAGCGGGAGTGGGACCGGGGAGCTGTTTTTT. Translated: CASSRTSGSGTGELFF.

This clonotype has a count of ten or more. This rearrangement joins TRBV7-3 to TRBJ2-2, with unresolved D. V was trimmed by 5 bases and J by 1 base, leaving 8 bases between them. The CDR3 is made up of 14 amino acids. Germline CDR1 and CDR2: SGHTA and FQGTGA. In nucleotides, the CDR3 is TGTGCCAGCAGCCCCACAGTGAACACCGGGGAGCTGTTTTTT. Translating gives CASSPTVNTGELFF.

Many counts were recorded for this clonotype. CDR3 region: CASSSGQGADTQYF. The CDR3, as DNA: TGTGCCAGCAGCTCCGGACAGGGGGCAGATACGCAGTATTTT. V gene TRBV7-2 combines with J gene TRBJ2-3; TRBD1 aligns across 10 bases. From germline, CDR1 is SGHTA and CDR2 FQGNSA. The CDR3 loop spans 14 amino acids. The ends lost 4 bases at V and 4 bases at J; junction bases unmatched: 2.

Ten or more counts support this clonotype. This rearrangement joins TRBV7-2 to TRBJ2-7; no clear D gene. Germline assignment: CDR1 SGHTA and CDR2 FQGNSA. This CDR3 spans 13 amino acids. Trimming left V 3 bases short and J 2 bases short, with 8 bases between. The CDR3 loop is CASSFVKTYEQYF. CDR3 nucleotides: TGTGCCAGCAGCTTCGTCAAAACCTACGAGCAGTACTTC.